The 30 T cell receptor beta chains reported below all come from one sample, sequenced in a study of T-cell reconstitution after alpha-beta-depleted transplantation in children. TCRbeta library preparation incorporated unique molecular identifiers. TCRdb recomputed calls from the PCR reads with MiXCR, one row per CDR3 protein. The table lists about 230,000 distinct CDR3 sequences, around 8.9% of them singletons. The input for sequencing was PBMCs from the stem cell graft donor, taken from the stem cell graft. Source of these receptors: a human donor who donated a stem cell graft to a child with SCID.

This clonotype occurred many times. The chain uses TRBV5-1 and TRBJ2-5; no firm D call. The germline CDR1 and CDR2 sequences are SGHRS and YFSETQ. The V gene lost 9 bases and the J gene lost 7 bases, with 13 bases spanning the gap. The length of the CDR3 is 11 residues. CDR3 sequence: CAISLPRTQYF. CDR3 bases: TGCGCCATCTCCCTTCCGAGGACCCAGTACTTC.

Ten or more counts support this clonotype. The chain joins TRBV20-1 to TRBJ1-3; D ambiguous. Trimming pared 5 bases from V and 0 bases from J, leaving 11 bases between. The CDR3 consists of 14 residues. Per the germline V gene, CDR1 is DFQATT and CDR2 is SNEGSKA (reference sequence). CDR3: CSAYAADSGNTIYF. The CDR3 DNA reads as TGCAGTGCTTATGCAGCAGACTCTGGAAACACCATATATTTT.

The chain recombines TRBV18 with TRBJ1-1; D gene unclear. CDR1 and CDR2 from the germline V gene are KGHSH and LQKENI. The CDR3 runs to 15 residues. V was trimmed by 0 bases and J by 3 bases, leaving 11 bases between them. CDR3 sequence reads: CASSPPSKGHTEAFF. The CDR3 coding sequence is TGTGCCAGCTCACCACCGTCCAAGGGCCACACTGAAGCTTTCTTT.

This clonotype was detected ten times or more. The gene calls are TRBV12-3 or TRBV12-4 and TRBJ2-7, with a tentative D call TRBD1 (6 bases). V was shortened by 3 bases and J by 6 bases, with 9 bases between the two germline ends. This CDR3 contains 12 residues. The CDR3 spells CASSFDRTEQYF. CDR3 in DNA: TGTGCCAGCAGTTTCGACAGGACCGAGCAGTACTTC.

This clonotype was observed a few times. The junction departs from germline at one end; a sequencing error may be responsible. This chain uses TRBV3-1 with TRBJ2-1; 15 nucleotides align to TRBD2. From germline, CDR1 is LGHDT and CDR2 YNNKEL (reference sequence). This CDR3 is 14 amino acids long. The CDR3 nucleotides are TGTGCCAGCAGCCTGGGACTAGCGGGGGGCCCGTCGATCTTC. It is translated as CASSLGLAGGPSIF.

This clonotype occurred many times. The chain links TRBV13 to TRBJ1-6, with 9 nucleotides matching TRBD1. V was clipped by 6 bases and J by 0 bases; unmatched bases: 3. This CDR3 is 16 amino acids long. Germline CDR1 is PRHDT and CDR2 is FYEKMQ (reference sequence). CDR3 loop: CASRRQGDSYNSPLHF. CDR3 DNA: TGTGCCAGCAGAAGACAGGGGGACTCCTATAATTCACCCCTCCACTTT.

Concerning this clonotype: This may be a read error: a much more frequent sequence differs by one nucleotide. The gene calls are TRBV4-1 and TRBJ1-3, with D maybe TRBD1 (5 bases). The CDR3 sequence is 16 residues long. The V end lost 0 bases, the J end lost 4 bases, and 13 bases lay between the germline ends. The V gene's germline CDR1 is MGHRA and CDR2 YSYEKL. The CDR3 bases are TGCGCCAGCAGCCAAGATGCTCAGGGAATGGGAAACACCATATATTTT. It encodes CASSQDAQGMGNTIYF.

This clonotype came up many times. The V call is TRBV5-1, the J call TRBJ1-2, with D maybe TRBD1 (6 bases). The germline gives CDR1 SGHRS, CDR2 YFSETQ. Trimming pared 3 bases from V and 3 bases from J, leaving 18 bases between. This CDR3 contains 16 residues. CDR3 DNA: TGCGCCAGCAGCTCCCAGGGGAACAGTGGCGACTATGGCTACACCTTC. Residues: CASSSQGNSGDYGYTF.

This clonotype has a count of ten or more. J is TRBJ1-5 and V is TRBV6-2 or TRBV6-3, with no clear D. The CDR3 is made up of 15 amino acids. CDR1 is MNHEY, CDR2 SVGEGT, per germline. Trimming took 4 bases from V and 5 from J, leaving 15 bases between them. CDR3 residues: CASSSHDGRHQPQHF. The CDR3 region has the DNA TGTGCCAGCAGTTCCCACGACGGTCGCCATCAGCCCCAGCATTTT.

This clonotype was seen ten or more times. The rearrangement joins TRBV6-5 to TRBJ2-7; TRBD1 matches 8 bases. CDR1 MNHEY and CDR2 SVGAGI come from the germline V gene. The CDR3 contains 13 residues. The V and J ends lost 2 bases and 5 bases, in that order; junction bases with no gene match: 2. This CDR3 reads CASSYMDRDEQYF. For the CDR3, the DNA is TGTGCCAGCAGTTACATGGACAGGGACGAGCAGTACTTC.

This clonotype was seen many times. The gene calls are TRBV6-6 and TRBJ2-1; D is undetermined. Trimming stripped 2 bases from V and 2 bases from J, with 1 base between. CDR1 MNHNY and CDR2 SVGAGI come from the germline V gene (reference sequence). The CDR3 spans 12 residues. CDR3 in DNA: TGTGCCAGCAGTTACGCCTACAATGAGCAGTTCTTC. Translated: CASSYAYNEQFF.

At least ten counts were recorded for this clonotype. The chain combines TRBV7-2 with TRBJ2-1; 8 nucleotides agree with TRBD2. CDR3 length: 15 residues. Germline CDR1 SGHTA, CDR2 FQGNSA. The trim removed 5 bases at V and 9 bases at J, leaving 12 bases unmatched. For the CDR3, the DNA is TGTGCCAGCAGCCGTGTCAGCGGGGGAGGTATTGAGCAGTTCTTC. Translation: CASSRVSGGGIEQFF.

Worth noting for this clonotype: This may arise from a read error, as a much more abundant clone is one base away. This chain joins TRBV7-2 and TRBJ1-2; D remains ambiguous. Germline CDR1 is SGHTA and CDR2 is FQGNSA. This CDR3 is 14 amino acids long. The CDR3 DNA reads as TGTGCCAGCAGCTTAGCTGGAACGGTCTATGACTACACCTTC. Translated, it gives CASSLAGTVYDYTF.

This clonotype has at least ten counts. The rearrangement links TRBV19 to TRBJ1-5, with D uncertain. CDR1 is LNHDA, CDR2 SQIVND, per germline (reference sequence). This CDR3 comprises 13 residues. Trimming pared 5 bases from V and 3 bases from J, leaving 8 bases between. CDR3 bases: TGTGCCAGTAGTTGGGATCTCAATCAGCCCCAGCATTTT. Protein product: CASSWDLNQPQHF.

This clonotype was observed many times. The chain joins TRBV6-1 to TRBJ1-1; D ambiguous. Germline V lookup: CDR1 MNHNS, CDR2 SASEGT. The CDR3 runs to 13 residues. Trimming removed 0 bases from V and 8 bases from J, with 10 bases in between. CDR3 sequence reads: CASSEAYSQEAFF. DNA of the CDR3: TGTGCCAGCAGTGAAGCGTATTCCCAGGAAGCTTTCTTT.

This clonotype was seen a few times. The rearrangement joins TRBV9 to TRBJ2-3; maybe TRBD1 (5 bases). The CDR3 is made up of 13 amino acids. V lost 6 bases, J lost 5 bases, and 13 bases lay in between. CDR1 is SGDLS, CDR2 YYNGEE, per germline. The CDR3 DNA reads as TGTGCCAGCACGACAGACGGCAGAGATACGCAGTATTTT. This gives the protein CASTTDGRDTQYF.

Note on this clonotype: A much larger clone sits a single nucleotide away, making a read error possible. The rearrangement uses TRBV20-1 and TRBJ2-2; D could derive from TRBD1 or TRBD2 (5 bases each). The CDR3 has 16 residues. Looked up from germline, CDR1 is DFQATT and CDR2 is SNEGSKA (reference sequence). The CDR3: CCARGFWGTETGELFF. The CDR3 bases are TGCTGTGCTAGAGGGTTCTGGGGGACGGAGACCGGGGAGCTGTTTTTT.

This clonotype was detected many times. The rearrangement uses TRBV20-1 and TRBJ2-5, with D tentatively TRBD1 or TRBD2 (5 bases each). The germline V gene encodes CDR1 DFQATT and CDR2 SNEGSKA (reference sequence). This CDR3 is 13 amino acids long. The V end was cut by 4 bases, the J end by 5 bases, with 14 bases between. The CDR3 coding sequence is TGCAGTGCTAAGGGACGTTTCGGTGAGACCCAGTACTTC. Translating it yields CSAKGRFGETQYF.

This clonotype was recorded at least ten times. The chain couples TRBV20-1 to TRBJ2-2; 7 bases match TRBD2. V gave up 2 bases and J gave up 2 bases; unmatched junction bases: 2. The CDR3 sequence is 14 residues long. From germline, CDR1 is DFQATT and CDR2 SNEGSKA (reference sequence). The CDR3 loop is CSARPGLNTGELFF. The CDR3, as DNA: TGCAGTGCTAGACCGGGACTAAACACCGGGGAGCTGTTTTTT.

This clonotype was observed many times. Here the CDR3 DNA reads TGCGCCAGCACCTCGGGGACGGGCGACACTGAAGCTTTCTTT. Translated: CASTSGTGDTEAFF. This chain uses TRBV5-1 with TRBJ1-1; D is perhaps TRBD1 (5 bases). CDR3 length equals 14 residues. V gave up 6 bases and J gave up 3 bases, with 15 bases separating them. Germline assignment: CDR1 SGHRS and CDR2 YFSETQ.

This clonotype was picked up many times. This CDR3 is CASKMSGPGGEKLFF. The CDR3 bases are TGTGCCAGCAAGATGTCCGGGCCGGGCGGAGAAAAACTGTTTTTT. This rearrangement joins TRBV25-1 to TRBJ1-4; no definite D call. The CDR3 extends over 15 amino acids. The germline V and J ends were trimmed by 7 bases and 8 bases, with 20 bases remaining between them. Germline assignment: CDR1 MGHDK and CDR2 SYGVNS.

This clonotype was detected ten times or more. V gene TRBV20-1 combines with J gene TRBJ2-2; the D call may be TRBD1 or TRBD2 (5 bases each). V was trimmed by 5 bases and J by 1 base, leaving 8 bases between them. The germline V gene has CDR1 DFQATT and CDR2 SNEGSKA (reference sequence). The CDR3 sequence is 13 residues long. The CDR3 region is CSAGGRNTGELFF. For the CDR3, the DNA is TGCAGTGCTGGGGGACGGAACACCGGGGAGCTGTTTTTT.

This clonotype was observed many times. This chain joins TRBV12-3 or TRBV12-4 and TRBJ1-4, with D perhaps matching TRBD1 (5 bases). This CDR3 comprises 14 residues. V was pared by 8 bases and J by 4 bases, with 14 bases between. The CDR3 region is CASRTMGGNEKLFF. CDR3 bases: TGTGCCAGCCGAACGATGGGGGGTAATGAAAAACTGTTTTTT.

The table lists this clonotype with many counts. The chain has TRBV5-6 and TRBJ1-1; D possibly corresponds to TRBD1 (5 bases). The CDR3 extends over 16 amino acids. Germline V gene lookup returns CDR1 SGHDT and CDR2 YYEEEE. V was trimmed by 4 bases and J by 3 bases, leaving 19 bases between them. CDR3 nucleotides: TGTGCCAGCAGCCGGGCAGGGACGTGGTTTGACACTGAAGCTTTCTTT. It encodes CASSRAGTWFDTEAFF.

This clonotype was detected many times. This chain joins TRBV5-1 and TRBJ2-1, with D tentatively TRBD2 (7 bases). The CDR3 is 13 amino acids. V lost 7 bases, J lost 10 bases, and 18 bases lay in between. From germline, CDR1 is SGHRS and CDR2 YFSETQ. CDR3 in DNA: TGCGCCAGCCAAGGCGGGGGCCCAAGGGAGCAGTTCTTC. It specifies CASQGGGPREQFF.

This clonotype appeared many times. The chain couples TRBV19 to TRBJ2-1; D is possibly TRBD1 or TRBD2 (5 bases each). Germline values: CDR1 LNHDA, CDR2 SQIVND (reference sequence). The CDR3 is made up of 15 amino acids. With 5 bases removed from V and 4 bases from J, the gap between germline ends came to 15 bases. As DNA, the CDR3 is TGTGCCAGTAGTGTGCTCGGGACCCATTACAATGAGCAGTTCTTC. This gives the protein CASSVLGTHYNEQFF.

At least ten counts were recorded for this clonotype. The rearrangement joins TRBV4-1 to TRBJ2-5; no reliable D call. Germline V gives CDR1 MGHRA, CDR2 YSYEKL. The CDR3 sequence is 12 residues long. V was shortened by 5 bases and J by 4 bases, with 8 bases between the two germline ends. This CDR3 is CASSARAETQYF. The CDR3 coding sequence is TGCGCCAGCAGCGCACGGGCAGAGACCCAGTACTTC.

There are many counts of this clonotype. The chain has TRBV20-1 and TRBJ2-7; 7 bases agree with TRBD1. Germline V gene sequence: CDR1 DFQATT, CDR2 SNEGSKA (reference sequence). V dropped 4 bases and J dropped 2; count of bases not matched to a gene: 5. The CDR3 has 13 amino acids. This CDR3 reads CSANRDSTYEQYF. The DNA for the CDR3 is TGCAGTGCTAACCGGGACAGTACCTACGAGCAGTACTTC.

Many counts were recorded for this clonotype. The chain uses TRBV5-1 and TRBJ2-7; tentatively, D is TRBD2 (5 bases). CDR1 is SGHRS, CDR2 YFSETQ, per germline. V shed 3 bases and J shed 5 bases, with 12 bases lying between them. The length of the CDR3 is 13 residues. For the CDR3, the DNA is TGCGCCAGCAGCTATAGAGGGTACGACGAGCAGTACTTC. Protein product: CASSYRGYDEQYF.

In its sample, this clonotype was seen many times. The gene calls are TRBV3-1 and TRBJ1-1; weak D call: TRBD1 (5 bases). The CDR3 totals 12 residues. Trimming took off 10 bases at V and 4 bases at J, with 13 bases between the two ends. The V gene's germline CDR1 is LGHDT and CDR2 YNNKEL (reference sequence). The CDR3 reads CATGAASTEAFF. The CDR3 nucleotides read TGTGCCACCGGGGCGGCAAGCACTGAAGCTTTCTTT.